This T cell receptor (beta chain) was documented in a study of blood T cell repertoires in COVID-19. Study information: Whether acute or convalescent, the COVID-19 samples came from the United States, Italy and Spain.

Per germline, CDR1 GTSNPN and CDR2 SVGIG (reference sequence). CDR3 length equals 13 residues. The ends lost 2 bases at V and 7 bases at J; junction bases unmatched: 5. Authors' methods: Using reference gene primer amplification, nucleated cell counts were estimated. The data were produced by immunoSEQ multiplex PCR, yet TCRdb's version contains in-frame clones alone and is incomplete. The V and J calls and clone size are taken from that table; D and trimming were inferred from the DNA. The data contain 350,000 to 400,000 clones, approximately 87% of them singletons. The clonotype comes from a man in his forties or fifties in a cohort exposed to, infected with or recovered from COVID-19 (not recorded which). The rearrangement uses TRBV30 and TRBJ1-5; 7 bases agree with TRBD1. Sequencing was done on a sample of PBMCs or T cells enriched from blood (not recorded which). The DNA for the CDR3 is TGTGCCTGGAGTAAGGGCAGGGGGCAGCCCCAGCATTTT. Translation gives CAWSKGRGQPQHF.